Listed here are 30 T cell receptor beta chains from one sample, sequenced in a study of blood T cell repertoires in COVID-19 (dated by TCRdb to the early 2020s). Library prep was done by the immunoSEQ multiplex PCR assay. Imported from immuneACCESS, the table was reduced by TCRdb to in-frame sequences with V and J called. These copies leave out some clones; in studies compared against another copy, an unresolved V gene accounts for under half, and the cause of the remainder is not known. This sample lists fewer than 350,000 clones; approximately 89% were detected once. Jointly, the top ten make up approximately 2.9% of the sample. The material sequenced was PBMCs or T cells enriched from blood (not recorded which). The receptors were gathered from a man aged 35-49 years who had been exposed to COVID-19.

This rearrangement joins TRBV4-1 to TRBJ2-7; 8 bases are shared with TRBD2. Germline CDR1 MGHRA, CDR2 YSYEKL. With 1 base clipped from V and 4 bases from J, the junction kept 6 bases outside the gene matches. The CDR3 contains 15 residues. In DNA, the CDR3 is TGCGCCAGCAGCCAAGGAAGCGGGAGTGGGTACGAGCAGTACTTC. Translated: CASSQGSGSGYEQYF.

The rearrangement joins TRBV5-4 to TRBJ2-7; perhaps TRBD2 as D (6 bases). Per the germline V gene, CDR1 is SGHNT and CDR2 is YYREEE (reference sequence). The V and J ends lost 3 bases and 2 bases respectively, with 12 bases between them. There are 14 residues in the CDR3. The CDR3 DNA reads as TGTGCCAGCAGCTCACCGGGGGTTCCCTACGAGCAGTACTTC. Protein sequence: CASSSPGVPYEQYF.

The chain combines TRBV4-1 with TRBJ2-7, with TRBD1 matching 7 bases. Germline assignment: CDR1 MGHRA and CDR2 YSYEKL. This CDR3 region has 14 residues. With V trimmed by 1 base and J by 2 bases, 2 bases remained unmatched. DNA of the CDR3: TGCGCCAGCAGCCAAGGGACAGGTCCCTACGAGCAGTACTTC. Residues: CASSQGTGPYEQYF.

This chain connects TRBV5-1 to TRBJ2-5, with TRBD2 identical over 11 bases. This CDR3 comprises 18 residues. Germline V gives CDR1 SGHRS, CDR2 YFSETQ. With 7 bases clipped from V and 1 base from J, the junction kept 15 bases outside the gene matches. CDR3 nucleotide sequence: TGCGCCAGCCAGTGGACAGGGCTAGCGGGAGGCCGCCAAGAGACCCAGTACTTC. As protein: CASQWTGLAGGRQETQYF.

This clone appeared once. This chain joins TRBV6-5 and TRBJ2-7; a possible D gene is TRBD2 (5 bases). CDR3 length: 11 residues. The V end lost 9 bases, the J end lost 5 bases, and 11 bases lay between the germline ends. Germline assignment: CDR1 MNHEY and CDR2 SVGAGI. The CDR3 loop reads CASRNSDEQYF. DNA for the CDR3: TGTGCCAGTAGAAATAGCGACGAGCAGTACTTC.

This chain uses TRBV4-1 with TRBJ2-7, with 9 positions matching TRBD1. Germline V gene sequence: CDR1 MGHRA, CDR2 YSYEKL. V trimming: 1 base; J trimming: 2 bases; junction bases outside the gene matches: 9. CDR3 size: 17 residues. The CDR3, as DNA: TGCGCCAGCAGCCAAGCAACCGGGACAGGGAAAACCTACGAGCAGTACTTC. It codes for CASSQATGTGKTYEQYF.

V gene TRBV11-3 combines with J gene TRBJ2-3; 8 bases line up with TRBD1. With V trimmed by 5 bases and J by 11 bases, 6 bases remained unmatched. Germline V CDR1 and CDR2: SGHNT, YENEEA. The CDR3 length is 12 residues. In nucleotides, the CDR3 is TGTGCCAGCAGCCTTAGACAGGGGATGCAGTATTTT. This gives the protein CASSLRQGMQYF.

The rearrangement links TRBV29-1 to TRBJ1-2, with a possible D match to TRBD1 (6 bases). The germline gives CDR1 SQVTM, CDR2 ANQGSEA. V dropped 7 bases and J dropped 5 bases, with 20 bases sitting between them. CDR3 size: 14 residues. CDR3 sequence reads: CSAPNLGTTYGYTF. DNA of the CDR3: TGCAGCGCTCCAAACCTCGGGACAACTTATGGCTACACCTTC.

This sequence joins TRBV5-4 and TRBJ2-1, with a possible D match to TRBD2 (6 bases). V lost 4 bases and J 4 bases, leaving 15 bases between the germline ends. The CDR3 consists of 15 residues. The V gene's germline CDR1 is SGHNT and CDR2 YYREEE (reference sequence). DNA of the CDR3: TGTGCCAGCAGCCCTAAAAGACTAGATTACAATGAGCAGTTCTTC. Encoded protein: CASSPKRLDYNEQFF.

The chain joins TRBV5-1 to TRBJ1-2, with 7 bases lining up with TRBD1. This CDR3 has 15 amino acids. Germline V lookup: CDR1 SGHRS, CDR2 YFSETQ. V was clipped by 4 bases and J by 4 bases; unmatched bases: 10. The CDR3 coding sequence is TGCGCCAGCAGCCTATCGCCGACAGGGACCTATGGCTACACCTTC. Translating gives CASSLSPTGTYGYTF.

V gene TRBV21-1 combines with J gene TRBJ2-1; the DNA was not used to check the table's D call, TRBD1. TRBV21-1 counts as a pseudogene. The CDR3 spans 19 residues. The CDR3 loop reads CASSTRDKARPVTYNEQFF. As DNA, the CDR3 is TGTGCCAGCAGCACCCGGGACAAGGCCCGACCCGTAACCTACAATGAGCAGTTCTTC.

This chain joins TRBV6-6 and TRBJ2-5; D remains unclear. CDR1 is MNHNY and CDR2 is SVGAGI in the germline V gene (reference sequence). The CDR3 spans 12 residues. V gave up 6 bases and J gave up 6 bases, with 11 bases separating them. CDR3 sequence reads: CASSDLGQTQYF. As DNA, the CDR3 is TGTGCCAGCAGCGACCTAGGTCAGACCCAGTACTTC.

This chain joins TRBV5-4 and TRBJ2-7; the match to TRBD2 covers 9 bases. Losses at the gene ends were 7 bases for V and 0 bases for J; bases not matched to a gene: 8. CDR3 length: 15 residues. Germline V CDR1 and CDR2: SGHNT, YYREEE (reference sequence). CDR3 nucleotides: TGTGCCAGCGGTCTAGCGGGAAGGAGCTCCTACGAGCAGTACTTC. Its translation is CASGLAGRSSYEQYF.

The chain has TRBV4-3 and TRBJ1-1; D gene uncertain. In germline, CDR1 is LGHNA, CDR2 YSLEER. V lost 4 bases to trimming and J lost 0 bases, with 12 bases between them. This CDR3 spans 15 amino acids. CDR3 region: CASSPTVGVNTEAFF. CDR3 in DNA: TGCGCCAGCAGCCCTACGGTTGGAGTGAACACTGAAGCTTTCTTT.

The chain uses TRBV7-9 and TRBJ2-2; 15 positions match TRBD2. The V segment lost 4 bases and the J segment 10 bases; nucleotides outside the gene matches: 7. The CDR3 is made up of 16 amino acids. Germline V CDR1 and CDR2: SEHNR, FQNEAQ (reference sequence). The CDR3 bases are TGTGCCAGCAGCTACCCGGGACTAGCGGGAGGTGAGGAGCTGTTTTTT. Amino acid sequence: CASSYPGLAGGEELFF.

The chain recombines TRBV19 with TRBJ1-6; D is unclear. CDR3 length equals 15 residues. The germline CDR1 and CDR2 sequences are LNHDA and SQIVND (reference sequence). V was trimmed by 4 bases and J by 0 bases, leaving 7 bases between them. CDR3 amino acids: CASSTTGSYNSPLHF. DNA of the CDR3: TGTGCCAGTAGTACCACTGGCTCCTATAATTCACCCCTCCACTTT.

V is TRBV5-1 and J is TRBJ2-1, with 7 bases matching TRBD1. The CDR3 is 15 residues long. Losses at the gene ends were 2 bases for V and 8 bases for J; bases not matched to a gene: 10. Germline V gene data show CDR1 as SGHRS and CDR2 as YFSETQ. Written as DNA, the CDR3 is TGCGCCAGCAGCTTACAGGGGATGGGGGTGGATGAGCAGTTCTTC. This encodes CASSLQGMGVDEQFF.

The table lists this clone with a few counts. CDR3 protein: CASSGAAYNEQFF. As DNA, the CDR3 is TGTGCCAGTAGTGGAGCGGCCTACAATGAGCAGTTCTTC. This chain links TRBV19 with TRBJ2-1, with D maybe TRBD2 (5 bases). The length of the CDR3 is 13 residues. The V gene lost 5 bases and the J gene lost 2 bases, with 7 bases spanning the gap. Germline CDR1 LNHDA, CDR2 SQIVND (reference sequence).

The V and J genes are TRBV3-1 (or the pseudogene TRBV3-2) and TRBJ1-3; possibly TRBD1 for D (6 bases). Germline V gives CDR1 LGHDT, CDR2 YNNKEL (reference sequence). Deletions cut 3 bases from V and 4 bases from J, with 13 bases between. CDR3 length equals 15 residues. The CDR3 DNA follows: TGTGCCAGCAGCCACCGGGACACCGGCGGAAACACCATATATTTT. Protein: CASSHRDTGGNTIYF.

Here the CDR3 reads CASSPFDSTNTEAFF. The CDR3 DNA is TGTGCCAGCAGCCCCTTCGACAGCACAAACACTGAAGCTTTCTTT. The V and J genes are TRBV11-3 and TRBJ1-1; TRBD1 might be the D (5 bases). V lost 5 bases, J lost 2 bases, and 15 bases lay in between. This CDR3 comprises 15 residues. CDR1 SGHNT and CDR2 YENEEA come from the germline V gene.

V and J are TRBV12-3 or TRBV12-4 and TRBJ2-3; D gene ambiguous. This CDR3 has 13 amino acids. Trimming cost V 5 bases and J 1 base, with 7 bases left between them. CDR3 sequence: CASSRRGTDTQYF. The CDR3 DNA is TGTGCCAGCAGTAGGAGAGGCACAGATACGCAGTATTTT.

The V gene is TRBV10-1, the J gene TRBJ2-5; possibly TRBD1 for D (6 bases). The germline CDR1 and CDR2 sequences are WNHNN and SYGVQD (reference sequence). This CDR3 region has 13 residues. The ends were cut back, 6 bases at V and 2 bases at J, with 10 bases in the middle. This chain's CDR3 is CASSRDTQETQYF. The CDR3 DNA is TGCGCCAGCAGCCGGGACACTCAAGAGACCCAGTACTTC.

With regard to this clone: The same CDR3 can be traced to other DNA sequences in this sample. V and J are TRBV24-1 and TRBJ1-5; 7 bases are a match to TRBD1. CDR3 length: 13 residues. Unmatched junction bases numbered 1, after V lost 5 bases and J lost 4 bases. Germline V gives CDR1 KGHDR, CDR2 SFDVKD. CDR3: CATSGDSNQPQHF. CDR3 nucleotide sequence: TGTGCCACCAGTGGGGACAGTAATCAGCCCCAGCATTTT.

The rearrangement links TRBV24-1 to TRBJ2-3; D may be TRBD1 (6 bases). Trimming took off 11 bases at V and 3 bases at J, with 11 bases between the two ends. The CDR3 is made up of 12 amino acids. Looked up from germline, CDR1 is KGHDR and CDR2 is SFDVKD. The CDR3 DNA reads TGTGCCATCTCGACAGGAACAGATACGCAGTATTTT. It codes for CAISTGTDTQYF.

The V gene is TRBV4-2, the J gene TRBJ2-1; a weak D match, TRBD2 (6 bases). Deletions cut 0 bases from V and 0 bases from J, with 12 bases between. Germline lookup yields CDR1 LGHNA and CDR2 YNFKEQ. The CDR3 totals 17 residues. The chain's CDR3 is CASSQDWGESSYNEQFF. DNA of the CDR3: TGTGCCAGCAGCCAAGATTGGGGGGAGAGCTCCTACAATGAGCAGTTCTTC.

The genes are TRBV27 and TRBJ1-5; D is unresolved. Germline V gene sequence: CDR1 MNHEY, CDR2 SMNVEV (reference sequence). CDR3 length equals 13 residues. V lost 3 bases to trimming and J lost 5 bases, with 8 bases between them. CDR3 in DNA: TGTGCCAGCAGTTTTCGGGGTCATCAGCCCCAGCATTTT. This sequence encodes CASSFRGHQPQHF.

The rearrangement links TRBV9 to TRBJ1-3, with a weak D call TRBD1 (5 bases). Germline V gives CDR1 SGDLS, CDR2 YYNGEE. V gave up 3 bases and J gave up 0 bases, with 10 bases separating them. This CDR3 has 15 residues. In DNA form, the CDR3 reads TGTGCCAGCAGCGGGGGACTAAACTCTGGAAACACCATATATTTT. Protein: CASSGGLNSGNTIYF.

The genes are TRBV20-1 and TRBJ2-2; D is undetermined. The CDR3 runs 10 residues. Germline CDR1 reads DFQATT; CDR2 reads SNEGSKA (reference sequence). V was trimmed by 4 bases and J by 9 bases, leaving 6 bases between them. The CDR3: CSAKQRELFF. CDR3 nucleotide sequence: TGCAGTGCTAAACAGCGGGAGCTGTTTTTT.

The gene calls are TRBV10-1 and TRBJ2-6; a weak D match, TRBD1 (6 bases). Trimming removed 2 bases from V and 0 bases from J, with 8 bases in between. Germline CDR1 is WNHNN and CDR2 is SYGVQD (reference sequence). The CDR3 has 16 residues. The CDR3 DNA sequence: TGCGCCAGCAGTGAGGGGGGCCTCTCTGGGGCCAACGTCCTGACTTTC. As protein: CASSEGGLSGANVLTF.

This clone was counted a single time. V is TRBV27 and J is TRBJ2-7; 7 positions agree with TRBD2. CDR1 and CDR2 (germline): MNHEY, SMNVEV (reference sequence). This CDR3 is built from 14 residues. Trimming cost V 4 bases and J 0 bases; bases outside gene matches: 3. The CDR3 sequence: CASSSGLGSYEQYF. The CDR3 region has the DNA TGTGCCAGCAGTTCCGGACTAGGCTCCTACGAGCAGTACTTC.